The rows below give T cell receptor beta chains drawn from one sample of a study of OX40 agonist ivuxolimab in advanced cancers. TCRdb's table, derived via immunoSEQ multiplex PCR, lists solely in-frame clones and lacks some. The table records tens of thousands of clones, around 91% of them present only once. Source: CD4+ or CD8+ T cells sorted from blood, taken in a trial of the OX40 agonist ivuxolimab. These receptors were obtained from an adult with an advanced solid tumor such as melanoma, head and neck, liver or kidney cancer. CDR3s include the opening cysteine and the closing phenylalanine or tryptophan. D genes are given only for firm matches. The size field is filled for only some rows; it gives once, few, many or a size class.

V	J	size	D	DNA	CDR3
TRBV5-1	TRBJ1-5	-	-	TGCGCCAGCAGCTTGATGGGACAAGGAGGAACCCTACCTAATCAGCCCCAGCATTTT	CASSLMGQGGTLPNQPQHF
TRBV5-1	TRBJ1-5	once	-	TGCGCCAGCAGCTTGGAACAGGGCAATCAGCCCCAGCATTTT	CASSLEQGNQPQHF
TRBV10-1	TRBJ2-2	-	TRBD2	TGCGCCAGCAGTGAGTCTGGGACTAGGGCCCTGTTTTTT	CASSESGTRALFF
TRBV18	TRBJ1-1	-	-	TGTGCCAGCTCGGGGGGAGAGAACACTGAAGCTTTCTTT	CASSGGENTEAFF
TRBV19	TRBJ2-5	-	TRBD2	TGTGCCAGTAGGAGACTAGCGGGGGGAGAGACCCAGTACTTC	CASRRLAGGETQYF
TRBV11-2	TRBJ1-2	-	TRBD1	TGTGCCAGCAGCCTTATCACAGGGGGCGGCTATGGCTACACCTTC	CASSLITGGGYGYTF
TRBV5-5	TRBJ1-6	-	TRBD1	TGTGCCAGCAGCTTGCGACAGGGCTATAATTCACCCCTCCACTTT	CASSLRQGYNSPLHF
TRBV18	TRBJ2-1	-	-	TGTGCCAGCTCACTAACACCAGACAATGAGCAGTTCTTC	CASSLTPDNEQFF
TRBV11-3	TRBJ2-6	-	-	TGTGCCAGCAGCGACTCTGGGGCCAACGTCCTGACTTTC	CASSDSGANVLTF
TRBV7-2	TRBJ2-5	-	TRBD2	TGTGCCAGCAGCTTAGACGGGGGGGTCGAGACCCAGTACTTC	CASSLDGGVETQYF
TRBV10-3	TRBJ2-1	-	TRBD2	TGTGCCATCAGTGAGGCTAGCGGGGGGGCCAGGGAGCAGTTCTTC	CAISEASGGAREQFF
TRBV28	TRBJ1-1	-	TRBD1	TGTGCCAGCAGTTCGCCATACAGGGGGAACACTGAAGCTTTCTTT	CASSSPYRGNTEAFF
TRBV19	TRBJ2-5	-	-	TGTGCCAGCCGCTCAGACCCAAGTAGAGAGACCCAGTACTTC	CASRSDPSRETQYF
TRBV5-1	TRBJ1-1	-	-	TGCGCCAGCAGCTTTGTGGGGGCAAACACTGAAGCTTTCTTT	CASSFVGANTEAFF
TRBV6-6	TRBJ2-3	once	-	TGTGCCAGCAGTTCCAGCACTAGCACAGATACGCAGTATTTT	CASSSSTSTDTQYF
TRBV7-2	TRBJ2-1	once	-	TGTGCCAGCAGCCGGACTACCTACAATGAGCAGTTCTTC	CASSRTTYNEQFF
TRBV7-9	TRBJ1-6	few	-	TGTGCCAGCAGCTTACGGGGGGCGGTGGGCTCACCCCTCCACTTT	CASSLRGAVGSPLHF
TRBV5-1	TRBJ1-1	-	-	TGCGCCAGCAGCTTAGCCGAGAGGGGCACTGAAGCTTTCTTT	CASSLAERGTEAFF
TRBV19	TRBJ1-3	-	-	TGTGCCAGTAGTATGGTCGGGGGTAGATCTGGAAACACCATATATTTT	CASSMVGGRSGNTIYF
TRBV5-1	TRBJ1-2	-	-	TGCGCCAGCCGAGCAGGGGATAACTATGGCTACACCTTC	CASRAGDNYGYTF
TRBV15	TRBJ1-2	-	-	TGTGCCACCAGCAGAGGGATAGCTAACTATGGCTACACCTTC	CATSRGIANYGYTF
TRBV7-3	TRBJ2-7	-	TRBD1	TGTGCCAGCAGCTTCCCGCCGGACAGGGCCAACGAGCAGTACTTC	CASSFPPDRANEQYF
TRBV5-4	TRBJ1-1	-	-	TGTGCCAGCAGCTTGGTTCACCCAACGAGGACTGAAGCTTTCTTT	CASSLVHPTRTEAFF
TRBV9	TRBJ2-3	-	-	TGTGCCAGCAGCGTAGGTTTAGCGGAACTTAGCACAGATACGCAGTATTTT	CASSVGLAELSTDTQYF
TRBV30	TRBJ1-1	-	-	TGTGCCTGGGTGGGGTTAAGGAACACTGAAGCTTTCTTT	CAWVGLRNTEAFF